This T cell receptor beta chain was captured in a study of blood T cells in healthy people across ages. General study points: Diversity of TCR beta correlated strongly with naive T cell percentage. Relative to aged donors, long-lived donors carried more naive CD4+ cells and displayed higher diversity. Considered underestimates were the diversity estimates obtained from one million T cells.

The CDR3 is 13 residues long. Trimming left V 5 bases short and J 3 bases short, with 10 bases between. The germline CDR1 and CDR2 sequences are SGHTA and FQGTGA. This clonotype was seen a single time. As yet, its antigen is unknown. A second PCR of roughly 7 to 11 cycles used a sample-barcoded 5' primer and a J-beta primer mix. MiXCR was run by TCRdb on the 5' RACE reads, yielding one entry per CDR3 protein. The sample lists some 780,000 distinct CDR3 sequences; just over 55% were seen once. The sample consisted of blood. The clonotype originates from a man in his forties or fifties in good health. The V and J genes are TRBV7-3 and TRBJ2-5; D remains unclear. The CDR3 DNA reads as TGTGCCAGCAGCCGTGCGGTAGAAGAGACCCAGTACTTC. It specifies CASSRAVEETQYF.